What follows is one T cell receptor beta chain and its context. Its target is not known. Germline values: CDR1 SNHLY, CDR2 FYNNEI. The CDR3 length is 15 residues. Germline trimming cut 7 bases from V and 5 bases from J; bases unmatched to any gene: 11. Only patients with CD8+CD57+ cell expansion on flow cytometry were chosen for sequencing. In all patients, the disease was severe acquired aplastic anemia. The data stem from a study of CD8+CD57+ T cells in acquired aplastic anemia. On the study more broadly: Average DNA yield from sorted CD4+ and CD8+ cells was around 3 ug. Points from the study as a whole: For CD8+ Simpson's diversity, patients and controls showed no significant difference.

Both TCR beta VDJ combination and CDR3 sequence profiling were carried out. Genomic DNA was the template for this profiling. Each CDR3 protein gets one entry after TCRdb re-called the reads with MiXCR. Among about 180,000 distinct CDR3 sequences listed, approximately 48% were seen once. Source material: sorted CD4+, CD8+, or CD8+CD57+ T cells (not recorded which) from PBMCs. The sequence was collected from a human donor with aplastic anemia. The rearrangement uses TRBV2 and TRBJ1-5; 7 bases are a match to TRBD1. Here the CDR3 DNA reads TGTGCCAGCAAGCCAGGCCGGGACAGAGATCAGCCCCAGCATTTT. Translation: CASKPGRDRDQPQHF. The complete variable domain, with remaining parts taken from reference TRBV2 and TRBJ1-5, reads EPEVTQTPSHQVTQMGQEVILRCVPISNHLYFYWYRQILGQKVEFLVSFYNNEISEKSEIFDDQFSVERPDGSNFTLKIRSTKLEDSAMYFCASKPGRDRDQPQHFGDGTRLSIL.